These 25 T cell receptor beta chains were sequenced from one sample in a study of high-grade serous ovarian cancer treatment subgroups. Tumor samples were taken before definitive surgery or chemotherapy. The repertoire was sequenced with immunoSEQ multiplex PCR; TCRdb's copy has only in-frame clones and lacks some. The data contain about 36,000 clones, 79% of them singletons. Material: tumor tissue. The receptor set was obtained from a human donor with high-grade serous ovarian cancer.

This clone was recorded a few times. This CDR3 reads CASSQGRYGYTF. For the CDR3, the DNA is TGTGCCAGCAGCCAAGGGCGGTATGGCTACACCTTC. This chain uses TRBV4-2 with TRBJ1-2; D uncertain. V lost 1 base, J lost 5 bases, and 5 bases lay in between. The CDR3 has 12 residues. Per germline, CDR1 LGHNA and CDR2 YNFKEQ.

V gene TRBV9 combines with J gene TRBJ1-1; D is uncertain. CDR3 length equals 13 residues. Germline V lookup: CDR1 SGDLS, CDR2 YYNGEE. The V end lost 0 bases, the J end lost 6 bases, and 9 bases lay between the germline ends. The CDR3 DNA is TGTGCCAGCAGCGTAGATACGAGCTCTGAAGCTTTCTTT. This sequence encodes CASSVDTSSEAFF.

This chain joins TRBV28 and TRBJ2-7; TRBD1 is a possible D gene (6 bases). Trimming left V 3 bases short and J 0 bases short, with 9 bases between. CDR3 size: 14 residues. The germline CDR1 and CDR2 sequences are MDHEN and SYDVKM. This chain's CDR3 is CASSLDRTSYEQYF. The CDR3 DNA follows: TGTGCCAGCAGTTTGGACAGAACCTCCTACGAGCAGTACTTC.

The chain links TRBV6-4 to TRBJ1-1; D call uncertain. V lost 3 bases and J 1 base, leaving 9 bases between the germline ends. Germline assignment: CDR1 MRHNA and CDR2 SNTAGT. This CDR3 has 14 residues. The CDR3 DNA is TGTGCCAGCAGTGAGTCCGCAGGGAACACTGAAGCTTTCTTT. Protein product: CASSESAGNTEAFF.

The chain joins TRBV5-1 to TRBJ2-1; D ambiguous. The CDR3 length is 15 residues. Trimming left V 2 bases short and J 3 bases short, with 12 bases between. Germline V CDR1 and CDR2: SGHRS, YFSETQ. This CDR3 is CASSFSPDNYNEQFF. The CDR3 nucleotides are TGCGCCAGCAGCTTTAGCCCAGACAACTACAATGAGCAGTTCTTC.

This clone came up once. The V gene is TRBV6-5, the J gene TRBJ2-7, with TRBD1 matching 7 bases. The germline CDR1 and CDR2 sequences are MNHEY and SVGAGI. The junction had 6 bases not matched to a gene; V was cut back by 8 bases and J by 2 bases. CDR3 size: 13 residues. The CDR3 DNA is TGTGCCAGCCGTACAGGGGCGGCCTACGAGCAGTACTTC. Residues: CASRTGAAYEQYF.

This clone occurred a few times. The V gene is TRBV5-6, the J gene TRBJ2-1; D might be TRBD1 (6 bases). V was shortened by 5 bases and J by 7 bases, with 10 bases between the two germline ends. Germline CDR1 is SGHDT and CDR2 is YYEEEE. The CDR3 covers 12 residues. CDR3 sequence reads: CASRWQGNEQFF. The CDR3 region has the DNA TGTGCCAGCAGATGGCAGGGGAATGAGCAGTTCTTC.

J is TRBJ1-2 and V is TRBV2, with 8 bases lining up with TRBD1. Germline CDR1 is SNHLY and CDR2 is FYNNEI. The CDR3 totals 16 residues. V was clipped by 5 bases and J by 7 bases; unmatched bases: 15. DNA of the CDR3: TGTGCCAGCAGTCCCCACAGGGGGGTACAGATAAGTGGCTACACCTTC. The encoded protein is CASSPHRGVQISGYTF.

The V gene is TRBV7-8, the J gene TRBJ2-2; 9 bases align to TRBD1. The CDR3 runs to 15 residues. With 8 bases clipped from V and 7 bases from J, the junction kept 11 bases outside the gene matches. CDR1 and CDR2 from the germline V gene are SGHVS and FQNEAQ. CDR3 sequence reads: CASQDRDRAHGELFF. CDR3 sequence (DNA): TGTGCCAGCCAGGACCGGGACAGGGCTCACGGGGAGCTGTTTTTT.

The chain links TRBV2 to TRBJ2-2; 8 nucleotides match TRBD2. The CDR3 totals 15 residues. In germline, CDR1 is SNHLY, CDR2 FYNNEI. After removal of 4 bases from V and 2 bases from J, the junction contained 3 bases not matched to a gene. CDR3 in DNA: TGTGCCAGCAGTGCGCGGGAGGATAACACCGGGGAGCTGTTTTTT. Amino acid sequence: CASSAREDNTGELFF.

The chain recombines TRBV5-4 with TRBJ1-2, with 7 bases aligning to TRBD1. Germline V gives CDR1 SGHNT, CDR2 YYREEE (reference sequence). J was trimmed by 4 bases and V by 4 bases; bases with no gene match: 13. The CDR3 consists of 16 residues. The chain's CDR3 is CASSGGGAVSPYGYTF. The CDR3 nucleotides are TGTGCCAGCAGCGGAGGGGGCGCCGTTTCCCCCTATGGCTACACCTTC. Full variable domain (missing parts from reference TRBV5-4 and TRBJ1-2): ETGVTQSPTHLIKTRGQQVTLRCSSQSGHNTVSWYQQALGQGPQFIFQYYREEENGRGNFPPRFSGLQFPNYSSELNVNALELDDSALYLCASSGGGAVSPYGYTFGSGTRLTVV.

This clone was counted once. The chain has TRBV11-3 and TRBJ2-7; 8 positions match TRBD1. With 7 bases clipped from V and 5 bases from J, the junction kept 10 bases outside the gene matches. CDR3 length: 14 residues. Germline CDR1 reads SGHNT; CDR2 reads YENEEA. The CDR3 sequence: CASNIPAGGNEQYF. As DNA, the CDR3 is TGTGCCAGCAACATCCCCGCAGGGGGCAACGAGCAGTACTTC.

The J gene is TRBJ2-2, the V gene TRBV5-4, with D maybe TRBD1 (6 bases). The CDR3 spans 15 residues. Deletions cut 3 bases from V and 0 bases from J, with 9 bases between. The V gene's germline CDR1 is SGHNT and CDR2 YYREEE (reference sequence). CDR3: CASSSGHTNTGELFF. In nucleotides, the CDR3 is TGTGCCAGCAGCTCGGGACATACGAACACCGGGGAGCTGTTTTTT.

J is TRBJ1-3 and V is TRBV7-8, with D hard to call. The CDR3 is 16 amino acids. Trimming shortened V by 5 bases and J by 0 bases, and 14 bases separated the two germline ends. Germline V gene sequence: CDR1 SGHVS, CDR2 FQNEAQ. The CDR3 bases are TGTGCCAGCAGCACCCGGACGGTGAGCTCTGGAAACACCATATATTTT. As protein: CASSTRTVSSGNTIYF.

The V gene is TRBV4-1, the J gene TRBJ2-7, with D possibly TRBD1 on 6 matching bases. From germline, CDR1 is MGHRA and CDR2 YSYEKL. The CDR3 contains 15 residues. The V end lost 7 bases, the J end lost 3 bases, and 19 bases lay between the germline ends. The CDR3 here is CASTQGMSGHYEQYF. CDR3 in DNA: TGCGCCAGCACCCAGGGGATGTCAGGACACTACGAGCAGTACTTC.

The rearrangement uses TRBV4-1 and TRBJ1-1, with TRBD1 as a possible D gene (5 bases). The CDR3 is made up of 15 amino acids. V was trimmed by 5 bases and J by 8 bases, leaving 21 bases between them. Per the germline V gene, CDR1 is MGHRA and CDR2 is YSYEKL. This CDR3 is CASSSNPARRDEAFF. CDR3 DNA: TGCGCCAGCAGCTCTAACCCGGCGAGAAGGGACGAAGCTTTCTTT.

The J gene is TRBJ2-7, the V gene TRBV11-2, with D possibly called TRBD1 or TRBD2 (6 bases each). This CDR3 is built from 18 residues. The V end lost 1 base, the J end lost 3 bases, and 22 bases lay between the germline ends. The germline CDR1 and CDR2 sequences are SGHAT and FQNNGV. CDR3 DNA sequence: TGTGCCAGCAGCTTAGGCACCCAAATGGCGGGACATTTCTACGAGCAGTACTTC. Translated: CASSLGTQMAGHFYEQYF.

CDR3 in amino acids: CASSWGSASGSRNEQFF. For the CDR3, the DNA is TGTGCCAGCAGCTGGGGGTCGGCTAGCGGGAGTCGCAATGAGCAGTTCTTC. This chain connects TRBV7-9 to TRBJ2-1, with 10 bases aligning to TRBD2. The germline gives CDR1 SEHNR, CDR2 FQNEAQ (reference sequence). This CDR3 is built from 17 residues. Trimming at V came to 4 bases and at J to 6 bases, leaving 12 bases not matched to a gene.

Only a few counts were recorded for this clone. The chain has TRBV21-1 and TRBJ2-1; the table names TRBD1, a call not compared with the DNA. TRBV21-1 is recorded as a pseudogene. The CDR3 covers 11 residues. The CDR3 DNA follows: TGTGCCAGGAAGTACAGGAATGAGCAGTTCTTC. Its translation is CARKYRNEQFF.

V usage is TRBV27 and J usage is TRBJ2-2; a possible D gene is TRBD1 (5 bases). Germline V gives CDR1 MNHEY, CDR2 SMNVEV (reference sequence). V was shortened by 5 bases and J by 0 bases, with 13 bases between the two germline ends. The CDR3 contains 16 residues. The CDR3 coding sequence is TGTGCCAGCAGTCTCGACAGTGCCGCGAACACCGGGGAGCTGTTTTTT. This encodes CASSLDSAANTGELFF.

This clone was counted once. The V gene is TRBV7-9, the J gene TRBJ2-7; 11 positions match TRBD2. The CDR3 loop spans 16 amino acids. In germline, CDR1 is SEHNR, CDR2 FQNEAQ (reference sequence). V trimming: 4 bases; J trimming: 8 bases; junction bases outside the gene matches: 13. The CDR3 DNA reads TGTGCCAGCAGCTCTGCCGCCGGGACTAGCGGTGGAAAGCAGTACTTC. Amino acid sequence: CASSSAAGTSGGKQYF.

This chain links TRBV27 with TRBJ2-1, with D perhaps matching TRBD1 or TRBD2 (5 bases each). Germline values: CDR1 MNHEY, CDR2 SMNVEV (reference sequence). The V and J ends lost 2 bases and 8 bases respectively, with 16 bases between them. The CDR3 length is 15 residues. In DNA form, the CDR3 reads TGTGCCAGCAGTTTACTTAGGGGCTCGCGGGATGAGCAGTTCTTC. Protein product: CASSLLRGSRDEQFF.

The chain employs TRBV19 and TRBJ1-5; D perhaps matches TRBD1 (5 bases). CDR1 and CDR2 (germline): LNHDA, SQIVND (reference sequence). V was pared by 5 bases and J by 5 bases, with 10 bases between. There are 13 residues in the CDR3. The CDR3 region has the DNA TGTGCCAGTAGTGGCAGGGAGGATCAGCCCCAGCATTTT. The encoded protein is CASSGREDQPQHF.

This clone was observed a few times. The gene calls are TRBV4-1 and TRBJ1-5, with D unresolved. Germline V gives CDR1 MGHRA, CDR2 YSYEKL. CDR3 length equals 13 residues. Trimming removed 0 bases at V and 5 bases at J, with 5 bases between. The CDR3 nucleotides read TGCGCCAGCAGCCAAGATCGGGATCAGCCCCAGCATTTT. It encodes CASSQDRDQPQHF.

This clone came up once. The rearrangement links TRBV5-1 to TRBJ2-5, with a tentative D call TRBD2 (7 bases). Near its end, the DNA agrees better with TRBJ2-7, so the J call may be wrong. CDR3 size: 12 residues. Germline V gene sequence: CDR1 SGHRS, CDR2 YFSETQ. The CDR3 bases are TGCGCCAGCAAGGGAGGGGGCTACGAGCAGTACTTC. This codes for CASKGGGYEQYF.